These 11 T cell receptor beta chains came from one sample sequenced in a study of human T cells and chemical hapten exposure. Sample time point: patch test 1, 2 weeks after DPC sensitization. Treatment specified: therapeutic diphenylcyclopropenone sensitization with weekly scalp DPC. TCRdb ran MiXCR on the RACE reads and lists one entry per CDR3 protein. The sample records 150,000 to 200,000 distinct CDR3 sequences, about 14% being singletons. The material was whole blood, obtained in connection with sensitization to the hapten diphenylcyclopropenone (DPC). Every receptor here comes from a woman aged 25 to 39 with alopecia areata. Some clones in this sample may be carry-over from other donors' samples.

This chain uses TRBV3-1 with TRBJ2-3; either TRBD1 or TRBD2 may supply D (5 bases each). CDR1 is LGHDT and CDR2 is YNNKEL in the germline V gene (reference sequence). V was shortened by 5 bases and J by 0 bases, with 12 bases between the two germline ends. The length of the CDR3 is 15 residues. CDR3 sequence (DNA): TGTGCCAGCAGCGTTTCCGGGGCCAGCACAGATACGCAGTATTTT. Protein sequence: CASSVSGASTDTQYF.

This clonotype was seen ten or more times. The rearrangement joins TRBV18 to TRBJ1-1, with a possible D match to TRBD1 (6 bases). Per the germline V gene, CDR1 is KGHSH and CDR2 is LQKENI. This CDR3 contains 15 residues. V dropped 2 bases and J dropped 4 bases, with 14 bases sitting between them. The CDR3 DNA reads TGTGCCAGCTCACCATCGGAGGGGGAGTTCACTGAAGCTTTCTTT. This sequence encodes CASSPSEGEFTEAFF.

This clonotype was observed a handful of times. The gene calls are TRBV29-1 and TRBJ2-2; D is ambiguous. Germline V CDR1 and CDR2: SQVTM, ANQGSEA. The V end lost 3 bases, the J end lost 0 bases, and 8 bases lay between the germline ends. CDR3 length: 14 amino acids. The CDR3 is CSVDRIANTGELFF. As DNA, the CDR3 is TGCAGCGTTGATCGGATAGCGAACACCGGGGAGCTGTTTTTT.

This sequence joins TRBV20-1 and TRBJ2-2, with D possibly matching TRBD2 (6 bases). Trimming pared 3 bases from V and 7 bases from J, leaving 18 bases between. In germline, CDR1 is DFQATT, CDR2 SNEGSKA (reference sequence). The CDR3 runs to 15 residues. CDR3 residues: CSASGGTESFGELFF. The CDR3 DNA reads TGCAGTGCTAGCGGCGGGACCGAGTCTTTCGGGGAGCTGTTTTTT.

This clonotype was detected many times. The chain uses TRBV20-1 and TRBJ1-2; D is ambiguous. The CDR3 is 14 residues long. V lost 0 bases and J lost 2, with 10 bases in between. The germline CDR1 and CDR2 sequences are DFQATT and SNEGSKA (reference sequence). The chain's CDR3 is CSARDVRGNYGYTF. The DNA for the CDR3 is TGCAGTGCTAGAGATGTGCGGGGAAACTATGGCTACACCTTC.

The CDR3 spells CASSLDSWNEQFF. CDR3 sequence (DNA): TGTGCCAGCAGCTTAGATAGCTGGAATGAGCAGTTCTTC. The J gene is TRBJ2-1, the V gene TRBV11-2; D is ambiguous. CDR1 is SGHAT, CDR2 FQNNGV, per germline. Deletions cut 0 bases from V and 7 bases from J, with 7 bases between. CDR3 length: 13 amino acids.

This clonotype appeared a few times. V gene TRBV2 combines with J gene TRBJ1-6, with unresolved D. Trimming took off 7 bases at V and 0 bases at J, with 10 bases between the two ends. The CDR3 contains 15 residues. Germline CDR1 SNHLY, CDR2 FYNNEI. The CDR3, as DNA: TGTGCCAGCACTCGGTCGAGCTCCTATAATTCACCCCTCCACTTT. Translated, it gives CASTRSSSYNSPLHF.

This clonotype was counted ten times or more. J is TRBJ1-6 and V is TRBV12-3 or TRBV12-4; D is ambiguous. Trimming shortened V by 2 bases and J by 13 bases, and 12 bases separated the two germline ends. This CDR3 is built from 13 residues. The CDR3 nucleotides read TGTGCCAGCAGTTTACCCCCGGGGAAGCCCCTCCACTTT. Translated, it gives CASSLPPGKPLHF.

This clonotype was observed a few times. The chain uses TRBV28 and TRBJ1-6, with a weak D call TRBD1 (5 bases). Deletions cut 7 bases from V and 8 bases from J, with 15 bases between. The germline V gene has CDR1 MDHEN and CDR2 SYDVKM. There are 14 residues in the CDR3. The CDR3 DNA reads TGTGCCAGCAACCCGGACATGACATATTCACCCCTCCACTTT. Its protein is CASNPDMTYSPLHF.

The chain carries TRBV20-1 and TRBJ1-5, with TRBD1 as a possible D gene (5 bases). Trimming pared 0 bases from V and 6 bases from J, leaving 6 bases between. This CDR3 has 12 amino acids. Germline V gene data show CDR1 as DFQATT and CDR2 as SNEGSKA (reference sequence). In nucleotides, the CDR3 is TGCAGTGCTAGAGAGAGGGGTCAGCCCCAGCATTTT. This sequence encodes CSARERGQPQHF.

This chain joins TRBV3-1 and TRBJ1-5; D may be TRBD1 (5 bases). The CDR3 is 16 amino acids. The germline gives CDR1 LGHDT, CDR2 YNNKEL (reference sequence). Trimming pared 0 bases from V and 3 bases from J, leaving 12 bases between. CDR3 coding DNA: TGTGCCAGCAGCCAAGATCAGGGAGGACTCAATCAGCCCCAGCATTTT. Protein: CASSQDQGGLNQPQHF.